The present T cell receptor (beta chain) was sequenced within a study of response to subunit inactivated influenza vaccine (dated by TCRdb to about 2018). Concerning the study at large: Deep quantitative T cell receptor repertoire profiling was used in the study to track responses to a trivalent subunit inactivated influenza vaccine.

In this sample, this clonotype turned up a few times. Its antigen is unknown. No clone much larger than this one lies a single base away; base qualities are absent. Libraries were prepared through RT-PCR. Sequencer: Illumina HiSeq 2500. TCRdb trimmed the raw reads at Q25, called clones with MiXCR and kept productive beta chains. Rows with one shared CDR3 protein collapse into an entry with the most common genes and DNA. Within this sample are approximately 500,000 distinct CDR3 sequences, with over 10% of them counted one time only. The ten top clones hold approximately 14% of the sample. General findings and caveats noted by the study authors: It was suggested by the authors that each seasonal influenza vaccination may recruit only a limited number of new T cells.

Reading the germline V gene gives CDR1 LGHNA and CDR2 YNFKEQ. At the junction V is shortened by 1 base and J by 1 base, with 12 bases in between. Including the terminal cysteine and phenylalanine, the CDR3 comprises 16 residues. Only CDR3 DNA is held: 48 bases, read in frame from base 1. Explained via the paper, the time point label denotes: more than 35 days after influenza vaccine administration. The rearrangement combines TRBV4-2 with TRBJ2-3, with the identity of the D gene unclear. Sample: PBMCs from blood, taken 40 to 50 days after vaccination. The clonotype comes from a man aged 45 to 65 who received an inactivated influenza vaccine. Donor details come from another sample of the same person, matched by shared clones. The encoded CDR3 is CASSQGHSDRTDTQYF. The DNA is TGTGCCAGCAGCCAAGGACACAGCGACCGCACAGATACGCAGTATTTT.